Below, 20 T cell receptor beta chains from the same sample are listed, as sequenced in a study of radiotherapy plus CTLA-4 blockade in lung cancer. The assay was immunoSEQ multiplex PCR, and TCRdb's table has in-frame clones only and misses some. Of about 88,000 clones in the sample, approximately 75% are singletons; the top ten hold over 12%. The sequenced sample was peripheral blood, obtained from a patient treated with radiotherapy plus ipilimumab. Receptor source: a human donor with non-small cell lung cancer that progressed on radiotherapy plus ipilimumab.

The J gene is TRBJ2-1, the V gene TRBV5-1; 9 bases match TRBD1. Germline CDR1 is SGHRS and CDR2 is YFSETQ. J was trimmed by 6 bases and V by 3 bases; bases with no gene match: 4. The CDR3 runs 14 residues. The CDR3 coding sequence is TGCGCCAGCAGCTCACAGGGGGCAGGCAATGAGCAGTTCTTC. Its protein product is CASSSQGAGNEQFF.

This chain joins TRBV27 and TRBJ1-5; D possibly corresponds to TRBD1 (6 bases). The V gene's germline CDR1 is MNHEY and CDR2 SMNVEV (reference sequence). V dropped 5 bases and J dropped 7 bases, with 12 bases sitting between them. The CDR3 loop spans 13 amino acids. The CDR3 protein is CASSGNRDQPQHF. Written as DNA, the CDR3 is TGTGCCAGCAGTGGGAACAGGGACCAGCCCCAGCATTTT.

This clone was found many times. The DNA of the CDR3 is TGTGCCAGCAGTTTCCAGGGAACCGTCTACGAGCAGTACTTC. Its translation is CASSFQGTVYEQYF. The V call is TRBV28, the J call TRBJ2-7, with a tentative D call TRBD1 (5 bases). Germline CDR1 is MDHEN and CDR2 is SYDVKM. The CDR3 sequence is 14 residues long. V dropped 3 bases and J dropped 3 bases, with 12 bases sitting between them.

The chain employs TRBV11-2 and TRBJ1-2; D may be TRBD1 (5 bases). V was cut by 5 bases and J by 2 bases, with 18 bases left in between. This CDR3 region has 16 residues. From germline, CDR1 is SGHAT and CDR2 FQNNGV. CDR3 protein: CASSPTAGRNNYGYTF. In DNA, the CDR3 is TGTGCCAGCAGCCCGACGGCGGGACGTAACAACTATGGCTACACCTTC.

In its sample, this clone was seen a few times. The chain joins TRBV28 to TRBJ2-1, with 14 bases identical to TRBD2. Germline CDR1 reads MDHEN; CDR2 reads SYDVKM. This CDR3 comprises 16 residues. V lost 3 bases and J lost 6; bases outside the gene matches: 4. CDR3: CASSLGLAGVSNEQFF. The CDR3 DNA reads TGTGCCAGCAGTTTGGGACTAGCGGGAGTTAGCAATGAGCAGTTCTTC.

This chain uses TRBV28 with TRBJ2-7; D is uncertain. V shed 6 bases and J shed 4 bases, with 10 bases lying between them. The CDR3 sequence is 12 residues long. Germline CDR1 reads MDHEN; CDR2 reads SYDVKM. CDR3 DNA sequence: TGTGCCAGCAGCCCCCCCGCTTACGAGCAGTACTTC. This encodes CASSPPAYEQYF.

The rearrangement uses TRBV19 and TRBJ1-2, with 7 positions matching TRBD1. The V gene end was trimmed by 5 bases and the J gene end by 1 base; junction bases not matched to a gene: 7. There are 15 residues in the CDR3. Germline CDR1 is LNHDA and CDR2 is SQIVND (reference sequence). The CDR3 bases are TGTGCCAGTAGTGCAGGGACAGAGATTAACTATGGCTACACCTTC. Protein product: CASSAGTEINYGYTF.

The chain links TRBV5-4 to TRBJ1-1; 7 positions agree with TRBD1. Per the germline V gene, CDR1 is SGHNT and CDR2 is YYREEE (reference sequence). J was trimmed by 1 base and V by 2 bases; bases with no gene match: 2. The CDR3 has 14 residues. The CDR3 sequence: CASSFDRANTEAFF. The CDR3 region has the DNA TGTGCCAGCAGCTTTGACAGGGCGAACACTGAAGCTTTCTTT.

This clone was found once. The rearrangement uses TRBV27 and TRBJ2-7, with D tentatively TRBD1 or TRBD2 (6 bases each). Germline CDR1 reads MNHEY; CDR2 reads SMNVEV (reference sequence). V was cut by 6 bases and J by 7 bases, with 16 bases left in between. The CDR3 has 13 amino acids. In DNA, the CDR3 is TGTGCCAGCAGCGAGCCGGGGGCACGGGAGCAGTACTTC. It codes for CASSEPGAREQYF.

The chain has TRBV5-4 and TRBJ1-6; 8 bases match TRBD1. This CDR3 spans 14 amino acids. V lost 4 bases, J lost 7 bases, and 4 bases stayed unmatched. From germline, CDR1 is SGHNT and CDR2 YYREEE (reference sequence). The CDR3, as DNA: TGTGCCAGCAGCCAACGGGACAGGAATTCACCCCTCCACTTT. This translates into CASSQRDRNSPLHF. Together with reference TRBV5-4 and TRBJ1-6, the CDR3 gives the full variable domain: ETGVTQSPTHLIKTRGQQVTLRCSSQSGHNTVSWYQQALGQGPQFIFQYYREEENGRGNFPPRFSGLQFPNYSSELNVNALELDDSALYLCASSQRDRNSPLHFGNGTRLTVT.

This clone was seen only a few times. The V gene is TRBV4-3, the J gene TRBJ1-3; TRBD1 is a possible D gene (6 bases). Trimming pared 0 bases from V and 4 bases from J, leaving 13 bases between. This CDR3 has 16 amino acids. Germline V CDR1 and CDR2: LGHNA, YSLEER. CDR3: CASSQEGRGGGNTIYF. The CDR3 DNA sequence: TGCGCCAGCAGCCAAGAAGGCAGGGGAGGCGGAAACACCATATATTTT.

J is TRBJ1-1 and V is TRBV27; D is possibly TRBD1 (6 bases). V gave up 4 bases and J gave up 2 bases, with 11 bases separating them. CDR3 length equals 14 residues. Germline values: CDR1 MNHEY, CDR2 SMNVEV (reference sequence). The CDR3 sequence: CASSYGGQNTEAFF. CDR3 sequence (DNA): TGTGCCAGCAGTTACGGGGGGCAAAACACTGAAGCTTTCTTT.

This chain joins TRBV30 and TRBJ2-5, with a weak D call TRBD2 (6 bases). There are 13 residues in the CDR3. Germline CDR1 reads GTSNPN; CDR2 reads SVGIG (reference sequence). The V gene lost 4 bases and the J gene lost 5 bases, with 14 bases spanning the gap. CDR3 in amino acids: CAWIPWREETQYF. CDR3 in DNA: TGTGCCTGGATCCCATGGAGGGAGGAGACCCAGTACTTC.

The chain employs TRBV5-1 and TRBJ2-2; D may be TRBD1 (5 bases). Trimming removed 4 bases at V and 3 bases at J, with 10 bases between. The CDR3 covers 14 residues. Germline CDR1 and CDR2: SGHRS and YFSETQ. The CDR3 spells CASSPDRYTGELFF. The CDR3 DNA reads as TGCGCCAGCAGCCCCGACAGATACACCGGGGAGCTGTTTTTT.

The gene calls are TRBV9 and TRBJ2-2, with D possibly being TRBD2 (5 bases). This CDR3 comprises 16 residues. Germline assignment: CDR1 SGDLS and CDR2 YYNGEE. The V gene lost 0 bases and the J gene lost 2 bases, with 11 bases spanning the gap. The CDR3 loop is CASSVVGSANTGELFF. The CDR3 DNA follows: TGTGCCAGCAGCGTAGTGGGTAGCGCAAACACCGGGGAGCTGTTTTTT.

The chain uses TRBV28 and TRBJ2-1; D is perhaps TRBD1 (6 bases). V dropped 5 bases and J dropped 0 bases, with 17 bases sitting between them. CDR3 length: 17 residues. Germline V gene lookup returns CDR1 MDHEN and CDR2 SYDVKM. The CDR3 nucleotides are TGTGCCAGCAGTCCAATCCAGGACAGCCGCTCCTACAATGAGCAGTTCTTC. Amino acids: CASSPIQDSRSYNEQFF.

The genes are TRBV6-5 and TRBJ1-1; 9 nucleotides agree with TRBD1. With 5 bases clipped from V and 6 bases from J, the junction kept 7 bases outside the gene matches. CDR3 length equals 14 residues. Germline loops: CDR1 MNHEY, CDR2 SVGAGI. In DNA, the CDR3 is TGTGCCAGCAGTCCCGGGACAGGGATCCCTGAAGCTTTCTTT. It yields the protein CASSPGTGIPEAFF.

This clone has only a few counts. J is TRBJ1-3 and V is TRBV11-2; no definite D call. This CDR3 is 11 amino acids long. Germline values: CDR1 SGHAT, CDR2 FQNNGV. Trimming pared 5 bases from V and 4 bases from J, leaving 3 bases between. CDR3 amino acids: CASSGGNTIYF. CDR3 nucleotide sequence: TGTGCCAGCAGCGGGGGAAACACCATATATTTT.

The chain carries TRBV19 and TRBJ1-1, with D possibly TRBD1 on 5 matching bases. The germline gives CDR1 LNHDA, CDR2 SQIVND (reference sequence). V gave up 10 bases and J gave up 0 bases, with 12 bases separating them. The CDR3 runs 13 residues. The CDR3 DNA follows: TGTGCCACCTCGAGAGGGGTGAACACTGAAGCTTTCTTT. Translated: CATSRGVNTEAFF.

The V gene is TRBV7-2, the J gene TRBJ2-1, with 7 bases identical to TRBD2. This CDR3 has 13 amino acids. V lost 6 bases, J lost 5 bases, and 4 bases stayed unmatched. CDR1 and CDR2 from the germline V gene are SGHTA and FQGNSA. CDR3 DNA sequence: TGTGCCAGCAGGCGTCTAGCGGACAATGAGCAGTTCTTC. It is translated as CASRRLADNEQFF.